This T cell receptor (beta chain) was found in a study of T cell responses to AZD1222 COVID-19 vaccine. Study-level results: Females made up more of the donors, who were largely white British, and clonal diversity may have come out too low.

This clone was picked up a small number of times. Its specificity is not known. Only in-frame clones appear in the TCRdb table, and some are missing; sequencing was by immunoSEQ multiplex PCR. The sample yields 85,000 to 120,000 clones, around 91% seen once. The V segment lost 8 bases and the J segment 3 bases; nucleotides outside the gene matches: 5. There are 16 residues in the CDR3. The germline gives CDR1 SNHLY, CDR2 FYNNEI. V and J are TRBV2 and TRBJ2-4; 15 nucleotides agree with TRBD2. The clonotype was recovered from an adult who received the AZD1222 COVID-19 vaccine. The source was peripheral blood, collected 28 days after the second AZD1222 dose. The CDR3 here is CASLPGLAGGKNIQYF. In nucleotides, the CDR3 is TGTGCCAGCCTTCCGGGACTAGCGGGGGGCAAAAACATTCAGTACTTC.